The 3 T cell receptor beta chains below were found in one sample sequenced in a study of blood T cell repertoires in COVID-19. TCRdb keeps only in-frame clones here, not all; method: immunoSEQ multiplex PCR. Among fewer than 300,000 clones listed, 70% to 80% were seen once. The sequenced sample was peripheral blood. The receptors were gathered from a woman aged 80 or over with acute or convalescent COVID-19.

The J gene is TRBJ2-3, the V gene TRBV5-4; D gene ambiguous. With 2 bases removed from V and 3 bases from J, the gap between germline ends came to 4 bases. The CDR3 sequence is 12 residues long. Germline CDR1 and CDR2: SGHNT and YYREEE (reference sequence). The CDR3 DNA is TGTGCCAGCAGCTTACGGACAGATACGCAGTATTTT. Protein: CASSLRTDTQYF.

The chain carries TRBV5-1 and TRBJ1-2; D gene unclear. Per germline, CDR1 SGHRS and CDR2 YFSETQ. This CDR3 comprises 14 residues. The V gene lost 0 bases and the J gene lost 2 bases, with 8 bases spanning the gap. CDR3 protein: CASSLAQANYGYTF. Here the CDR3 DNA reads TGCGCCAGCAGCTTGGCTCAGGCCAACTATGGCTACACCTTC.

V gene TRBV4-1 combines with J gene TRBJ2-1, with 8 bases identical to TRBD2. The V and J ends lost 4 bases and 0 bases, in that order; junction bases with no gene match: 8. This CDR3 comprises 17 residues. The V gene's germline CDR1 is MGHRA and CDR2 YSYEKL. The CDR3 DNA is TGCGCCAGCAGCCGGGGGGGGCTAGCGGGCTCCTACAATGAGCAGTTCTTC. Its translation: CASSRGGLAGSYNEQFF.